These 26 T cell receptor beta chains were sequenced from one sample in a study of T cell repertoires in cytomegalovirus infection (dated by TCRdb to the late 2010s). Sequenced using an Illumina HiSeq 1500. TCRdb reanalyzed the raw reads on its own, using fastp at Q25 for trimming and MiXCR for clone calling, and kept in-frame beta chains. Rows are unified per CDR3 protein, each entry keeping the most common DNA and genes. This sample comprises approximately 200,000 distinct CDR3 sequences, 28% of them detected only once. Together, the top ten hold approximately 31% of the sample. What was sequenced was PBMCs. The receptors were sampled from a human donor in good health (CMV status not recorded). Some clones in this sample may be carry-over from other donors' samples.

The chain uses TRBV10-3 and TRBJ1-5; D possibly corresponds to TRBD1 (5 bases). The ends were cut back, 10 bases at V and 5 bases at J, with 15 bases in the middle. Germline assignment: CDR1 ENHRY and CDR2 SYGVKD. The CDR3 is 13 amino acids. The CDR3 sequence is CASRNRNDQPQHF. The CDR3 DNA is TGTGCCAGCCGGAACAGGAATGATCAGCCCCAGCATTTT.

Written as DNA, the CDR3 is TGTGCCAGTAGCCTTCACCTGACAGGGGATAATCAGCCCCAGCATTTT. As protein: CASSLHLTGDNQPQHF. This rearrangement joins TRBV19 to TRBJ1-5, with 8 bases fitting TRBD1. The CDR3 runs to 16 residues. Trimming cost V 6 bases and J 4 bases; bases outside gene matches: 11. The germline V gene encodes CDR1 LNHDA and CDR2 SQIVND (reference sequence).

The rearrangement uses TRBV5-1 and TRBJ2-7; TRBD1 matches at 10 bases. The germline CDR1 and CDR2 sequences are SGHRS and YFSETQ. The CDR3 length is 14 residues. J lost 4 bases, V lost 2 bases, and 3 bases had no gene match. In DNA, the CDR3 is TGCGCCAGCAGCTTCGACAGGGGGCTATACGAGCAGTACTTC. It codes for CASSFDRGLYEQYF.

The chain uses TRBV6-5 and TRBJ2-2; TRBD2 agrees at 12 bases. Germline CDR1 and CDR2: MNHEY and SVGAGI. V lost 2 bases to trimming and J lost 5 bases; unmatched junction nucleotides: 9. The CDR3 covers 18 residues. For the CDR3, the DNA is TGTGCCAGCAGTTACGGGGTGACTAGCGGGGGTACAACCGGGGAGCTGTTTTTT. Protein: CASSYGVTSGGTTGELFF.

This clonotype has more than one count but fewer than ten. This chain joins TRBV10-3 and TRBJ1-1, with D maybe TRBD1 (5 bases). The germline gives CDR1 ENHRY, CDR2 SYGVKD. The V gene lost 3 bases and the J gene lost 0 bases, with 8 bases spanning the gap. The CDR3 spans 14 residues. The CDR3, as DNA: TGTGCCATCAGTGATGGGGCCCTGAACACTGAAGCTTTCTTT. It translates to CAISDGALNTEAFF.

This sequence joins TRBV14 and TRBJ2-7, with unresolved D. Trimming cost V 6 bases and J 4 bases, with 16 bases left between them. Germline V gene sequence: CDR1 SGHDN, CDR2 FVKESK. The CDR3 spans 14 residues. The CDR3 DNA is TGTGCCAGCAGTGCGCTGGCTTCCCGGTACGAGCAGTACTTC. Residues: CASSALASRYEQYF.

The chain is built from TRBV20-1 and TRBJ2-1; 9 bases map to TRBD2. V shed 5 bases, J shed 3 bases, and the junction held 5 bases outside the gene matches. Germline values: CDR1 DFQATT, CDR2 SNEGSKA (reference sequence). CDR3 size: 14 residues. CDR3 in amino acids: CSAASAGGYNEQFF. CDR3 bases: TGCAGTGCTGCTTCAGCGGGGGGCTACAATGAGCAGTTCTTC.

This clonotype came up many times. The V call is TRBV7-2, the J call TRBJ2-3; possibly TRBD2 for D (8 bases). Germline V lookup: CDR1 SGHTA, CDR2 FQGNSA. There are 15 residues in the CDR3. V was cut by 5 bases and J by 8 bases, with 20 bases left in between. The CDR3 region has the DNA TGTGCCAGCAGCCTATCTAGCGGGCAGGGGGGTACGCAGTATTTT. Translated, it gives CASSLSSGQGGTQYF.

V is TRBV5-5 and J is TRBJ1-5; TRBD1 is a possible D gene (6 bases). Per the germline V gene, CDR1 is SGHKS and CDR2 is YYEKEE (reference sequence). The CDR3 contains 15 residues. Between the trimmed V and J ends, which lost 4 bases and 4 bases, there was a span of 15 bases. CDR3 loop: CASSVRTEENQPQHF. CDR3 in DNA: TGTGCCAGCAGCGTACGGACAGAAGAAAATCAGCCCCAGCATTTT.

This clonotype rates as medium-sized. The chain is built from TRBV7-2 and TRBJ2-6; 9 nucleotides align to TRBD1. In germline, CDR1 is SGHTA, CDR2 FQGNSA. V lost 5 bases, J lost 4 bases, and 9 bases stayed unmatched. The CDR3 has 17 amino acids. The CDR3 spells CASSPQGQGTGANVLTF. In DNA form, the CDR3 reads TGTGCCAGCAGCCCGCAGGGACAGGGTACCGGGGCCAACGTCCTGACTTTC.

The chain carries TRBV18 and TRBJ1-2; D not resolved. The CDR3 length is 15 residues. Germline lookup yields CDR1 KGHSH and CDR2 LQKENI. V was clipped by 5 bases and J by 0 bases, with 13 bases between them. The CDR3 DNA is TGTGCCAGCTCATCGGACCGGGGAACTAACTATGGCTACACCTTC. The encoded protein is CASSSDRGTNYGYTF.

V is TRBV15 and J is TRBJ1-1; no firm D call. From germline, CDR1 is LNHNV and CDR2 YYDKDF (reference sequence). Trimming pared 8 bases from V and 6 bases from J, leaving 16 bases between. CDR3 size: 13 residues. CDR3 protein: CATGQRGDAEAFF. In DNA form, the CDR3 reads TGTGCCACCGGGCAGCGGGGAGACGCTGAAGCTTTCTTT.

The chain couples TRBV6-6 to TRBJ2-7, with 8 nucleotides matching TRBD1. Germline V gene lookup returns CDR1 MNHNY and CDR2 SVGAGI (reference sequence). The V segment lost 2 bases and the J segment 2 bases; nucleotides outside the gene matches: 2. The CDR3 extends over 14 amino acids. The CDR3 DNA reads TGTGCCAGCAGTTACGGACAGGGAGCCTACGAGCAGTACTTC. Translation: CASSYGQGAYEQYF.

The chain has TRBV7-6 and TRBJ1-5; unclear D gene. The CDR3 extends over 14 amino acids. Germline assignment: CDR1 SGHVS and CDR2 FNYEAQ. V was pared by 1 base and J by 7 bases, with 11 bases between. CDR3 in DNA: TGTGCCAGCAGCTTAGGGGGTTTGGTACAGCCCCAGCATTTT. Its translation is CASSLGGLVQPQHF. The whole variable domain, remainder taken from reference TRBV7-6 and TRBJ1-5, is GAGVSQSPRYKVTKRGQDVALRCDPISGHVSLYWYRQALGQGPEFLTYFNYEAQQDKSGLPNDRFSAERPEGSISTLTIQRTEQRDSAMYRCASSLGGLVQPQHFGDGTRLSIL.

CDR3 sequence: CASRMDSNADTQYF. The DNA of the CDR3 is TGTGCCAGCAGGATGGATTCTAACGCAGATACGCAGTATTTT. The gene calls are TRBV12-3 or TRBV12-4 and TRBJ2-3, with D uncertain. This CDR3 has 14 amino acids. Trimming pared 6 bases from V and 4 bases from J, leaving 14 bases between.

This clonotype occurred a few times. V and J are TRBV19 and TRBJ2-6; D unresolved. In germline, CDR1 is LNHDA, CDR2 SQIVND (reference sequence). With 1 base removed from V and 8 bases from J, the gap between germline ends came to 9 bases. CDR3 length equals 14 residues. This CDR3 reads CASSIVPETNVLTF. CDR3 bases: TGTGCCAGTAGTATAGTACCCGAGACCAACGTCCTGACTTTC.

This clonotype was detected a few times. The chain combines TRBV5-1 with TRBJ1-1, with 7 bases lining up with TRBD1. J gave up 6 bases and V 3 bases, and 8 bases lay outside the gene matches. Germline assignment: CDR1 SGHRS and CDR2 YFSETQ. The CDR3 loop spans 14 amino acids. Here the CDR3 DNA reads TGCGCCAGCAGCTCCAAAACACAGGGGCCTGAAGCTTTCTTT. Protein product: CASSSKTQGPEAFF.

This clonotype was seen repeatedly, ten times or more. The CDR3 spells CASSPNSYEQYF. CDR3 sequence (DNA): TGTGCCAGCAGCCCTAACAGTTACGAGCAGTACTTC. This rearrangement joins TRBV7-8 to TRBJ2-7; D uncertain. Germline CDR1 reads SGHVS; CDR2 reads FQNEAQ. The CDR3 has 12 amino acids. V gave up 5 bases and J gave up 4 bases, with 9 bases separating them.

The chain has TRBV7-3 and TRBJ2-3; D gene uncertain. The V gene lost 3 bases and the J gene lost 2 bases, with 9 bases spanning the gap. Germline V CDR1 and CDR2: SGHTA, FQGTGA. This CDR3 comprises 14 residues. The CDR3, as DNA: TGTGCCAGCAGCTTGTCAACTCTCACAGATACGCAGTATTTT. Translation gives CASSLSTLTDTQYF. The entire variable domain, with the rest obtained from reference TRBV7-3 and TRBJ2-3, is as follows: GAGVSQTPSNKVTEKGKYVELRCDPISGHTALYWYRQSLGQGPEFLIYFQGTGAADDSGLPNDRFFAVRPEGSVSTLKIQRTERGDSAVYLCASSLSTLTDTQYFGPGTRLTVL.

This clonotype was counted only a few times. The chain employs TRBV12-3 or TRBV12-4 and TRBJ1-5, with TRBD1 matching 9 bases. This CDR3 has 14 amino acids. The trim removed 3 bases at V and 7 bases at J, leaving 4 bases unmatched. Written as DNA, the CDR3 is TGTGCCAGCAGTTTCGGACAGGGGAACCAGCCCCAGCATTTT. It specifies CASSFGQGNQPQHF.

This clonotype has more than one count but fewer than ten. The chain joins TRBV6-1 to TRBJ2-1; possible D gene TRBD2, 6 bases. Trimming took 5 bases from V and 2 from J, leaving 16 bases between them. This CDR3 has 16 amino acids. The germline gives CDR1 MNHNS, CDR2 SASEGT. The CDR3 nucleotides are TGTGCCAGCAGTCATGCGAGGTGGGGGGCCTACAATGAGCAGTTCTTC. Protein product: CASSHARWGAYNEQFF.

Details on this clonotype: One end of the junction fails to match germline, which may point to a read error. V and J are TRBV3-1 and TRBJ2-1; 9 positions match TRBD2. The germline V gene encodes CDR1 LGHDT and CDR2 YNNKEL (reference sequence). The CDR3 totals 13 residues. In DNA, the CDR3 is TGTGCCAGCAGCCAAGATGGTCCGGGACTAGCTCTCTTC. Amino acid sequence: CASSQDGPGLALF.

This clonotype turned up a few times. The chain couples TRBV6-2 or TRBV6-3 to TRBJ2-1; D may be TRBD2 (6 bases). This CDR3 comprises 14 residues. The ends were cut back, 5 bases at V and 5 bases at J, with 13 bases in the middle. Germline loops: CDR1 MNHEY, CDR2 SVGEGT. The CDR3 protein is CASSPGTQDNEQFF. CDR3 coding DNA: TGTGCCAGCAGTCCCGGGACTCAAGACAATGAGCAGTTCTTC.

In its sample, this clonotype was seen many times. The rearrangement uses TRBV7-9 and TRBJ2-6, with D unclear. From germline, CDR1 is SEHNR and CDR2 FQNEAQ (reference sequence). Trimming cost V 3 bases and J 2 bases, with 8 bases left between them. This CDR3 spans 15 amino acids. In nucleotides, the CDR3 is TGTGCCAGCAGCTTCTCAGATACTGGGGCCAACGTCCTGACTTTC. This codes for CASSFSDTGANVLTF. The full variable domain, completed using reference TRBV7-9 and TRBJ2-6, is DTGVSQNPRHKITKRGQNVTFRCDPISEHNRLYWYRQTLGQGPEFLTYFQNEAQLEKSRLLSDRFSAERPKGSFSTLEIQRTEQGDSAMYLCASSFSDTGANVLTFGAGSRLTVL.

This clonotype showed up just a few times. The chain is built from TRBV4-3 and TRBJ1-5; D might be TRBD1 (5 bases). Per the germline V gene, CDR1 is LGHNA and CDR2 is YSLEER. V was trimmed by 3 bases and J by 8 bases, leaving 14 bases between them. The length of the CDR3 is 14 residues. CDR3 in DNA: TGCGCCAGCAGCCACAACACCGGGGCCGAGCCCCAGCATTTT. Protein: CASSHNTGAEPQHF.

The rearrangement links TRBV10-3 to TRBJ2-7; TRBD2 might be the D (5 bases). The CDR3 extends over 12 amino acids. V was clipped by 4 bases and J by 9 bases, with 13 bases between them. Germline CDR1 is ENHRY and CDR2 is SYGVKD. CDR3 DNA sequence: TGTGCCATCAGTGGTTCCTTCGGGATGCAGTACTTC. This translates into CAISGSFGMQYF.